The 10 T cell receptor beta chains below were found in one sample sequenced in a study of shared clonotypes between healthy human individuals. Clones were read by immunoSEQ multiplex PCR, and TCRdb kept only the in-frame ones, dropping some. The sample carries some 2,500,000 clones, 80% to 95% recorded once. Sequencing used naive CD4+ T cells from PBMCs. The subset here: CD45RA+ positively selected. The receptors originated from a man aged 18 to 35 in good health. Some clones in this sample may be carry-over from other donors' samples.

V is TRBV5-8 and J is TRBJ1-5; 9 positions match TRBD1. Looked up from germline, CDR1 is SGHTS and CDR2 is YDEGEE. V lost 5 bases, J lost 1 base, and 7 bases stayed unmatched. CDR3 length: 16 residues. This CDR3 reads CASSQDRGRSNQPQHF. The DNA of the CDR3 is TGTGCCAGCAGTCAGGACAGGGGAAGAAGCAATCAGCCCCAGCATTTT.

Notes on this clone: Other nucleotide sequences in the sample specify the same CDR3. The CDR3 region is CASSLGRENYGYTF. The CDR3 nucleotides are TGTGCCAGCAGCTTGGGCAGGGAAAACTATGGCTACACCTTC. The V gene is TRBV7-2, the J gene TRBJ1-2; possibly TRBD1 for D (5 bases). The CDR3 covers 14 residues. Germline CDR1 SGHTA, CDR2 FQGNSA. V gave up 3 bases and J gave up 2 bases, with 10 bases separating them.

The J gene is TRBJ2-1, the V gene TRBV29-1; 7 nucleotides align to TRBD2. The germline CDR1 and CDR2 sequences are SQVTM and ANQGSEA. This CDR3 is 15 amino acids long. J gave up 4 bases and V 3 bases, and 9 bases lay outside the gene matches. In DNA form, the CDR3 reads TGCAGCGTTGATTTGGGCCTAGCGGCGTACAATGAGCAGTTCTTC. The encoded protein is CSVDLGLAAYNEQFF.

V is TRBV19 and J is TRBJ2-1; 8 positions match TRBD2. This CDR3 has 15 residues. After removal of 4 bases from V and 3 bases from J, the junction contained 5 bases not matched to a gene. The germline V gene encodes CDR1 LNHDA and CDR2 SQIVND (reference sequence). The CDR3 region is CASSRGREVYNEQFF. CDR3 DNA sequence: TGTGCCAGTAGTAGGGGGCGGGAGGTCTACAATGAGCAGTTCTTC. Looking up the rest from reference TRBV19 and TRBJ2-1 gives the full variable domain: DGGITQSPKYLFRKEGQNVTLSCEQNLNHDAMYWYRQDPGQGLRLIYYSQIVNDFQKGDIAEGYSVSREKKESFPLTVTSAQKNPTAFYLCASSRGREVYNEQFFGPGTRLTVL.

The V gene is TRBV27, the J gene TRBJ2-1; 7 nucleotides align to TRBD2. Per the germline V gene, CDR1 is MNHEY and CDR2 is SMNVEV (reference sequence). V shed 3 bases and J 12 bases; nucleotides not matched to a gene: 11. This CDR3 contains 14 residues. Here the CDR3 DNA reads TGTGCCAGCAGTTTCTGGGCGGGAGAGGACCCGCAGTTCTTC. Protein sequence: CASSFWAGEDPQFF.

The J gene is TRBJ2-7, the V gene TRBV2; TRBD1 matches at 10 bases. The junction had 7 bases not matched to a gene; V was cut back by 5 bases and J by 6 bases. CDR1 is SNHLY and CDR2 is FYNNEI in the germline V gene. This CDR3 has 14 residues. CDR3 coding DNA: TGTGCCAGCAGTTATGTGACAGGGGGCGTCGAGCAGTACTTC. It codes for CASSYVTGGVEQYF.

V gene TRBV4-1 combines with J gene TRBJ2-6; D remains ambiguous. There are 14 residues in the CDR3. V lost 0 bases and J 5 bases, leaving 5 bases between the germline ends. From germline, CDR1 is MGHRA and CDR2 YSYEKL. CDR3 residues: CASSQDERANVLTF. For the CDR3, the DNA is TGCGCCAGCAGCCAAGATGAGCGGGCCAACGTCCTGACTTTC.

A few counts support this clone. The sample holds other DNA sequences that translate to the same CDR3. V usage is TRBV18 and J usage is TRBJ1-5; the D gene is possibly TRBD1 (5 bases). The germline V gene encodes CDR1 KGHSH and CDR2 LQKENI. This CDR3 contains 13 residues. The V and J ends lost 3 bases and 6 bases respectively, with 9 bases between them. CDR3 nucleotides: TGTGCCAGCTCACCGGACCAGGGTCAGCCCCAGCATTTT. Residues: CASSPDQGQPQHF.

The chain carries TRBV12-5 and TRBJ2-2; possibly TRBD1 for D (5 bases). This CDR3 is built from 14 residues. Trimming took off 1 base at V and 7 bases at J, with 10 bases between the two ends. Looked up from germline, CDR1 is LGHNT and CDR2 is FRNRAP. The CDR3: CASGLEGPHGELFF. The CDR3 coding sequence is TGTGCTAGTGGTTTGGAGGGGCCCCACGGGGAGCTGTTTTTT.

With regard to this clone: This CDR3 is also generated by other DNA sequences in the sample. The chain uses TRBV5-1 and TRBJ2-1, with 12 bases aligning to TRBD2. CDR3 size: 15 residues. The germline V gene encodes CDR1 SGHRS and CDR2 YFSETQ. Trimming removed 4 bases from V and 6 bases from J; junction bases left unmatched: 5. This chain's CDR3 is CASSPGTSGSNEQFF. DNA for the CDR3: TGCGCCAGCAGCCCCGGGACTAGCGGGTCCAATGAGCAGTTCTTC.